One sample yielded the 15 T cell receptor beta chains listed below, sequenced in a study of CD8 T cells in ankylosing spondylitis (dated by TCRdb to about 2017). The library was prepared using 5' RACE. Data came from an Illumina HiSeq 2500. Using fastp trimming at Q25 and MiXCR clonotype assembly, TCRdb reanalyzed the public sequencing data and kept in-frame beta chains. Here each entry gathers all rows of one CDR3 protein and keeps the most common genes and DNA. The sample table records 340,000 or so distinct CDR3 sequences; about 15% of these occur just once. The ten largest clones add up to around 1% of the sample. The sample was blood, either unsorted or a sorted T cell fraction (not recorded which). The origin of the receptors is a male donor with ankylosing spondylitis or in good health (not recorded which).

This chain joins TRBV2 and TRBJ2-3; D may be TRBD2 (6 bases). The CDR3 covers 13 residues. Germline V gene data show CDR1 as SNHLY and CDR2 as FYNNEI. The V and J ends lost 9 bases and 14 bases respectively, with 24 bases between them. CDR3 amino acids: CASLTTSPGTPYF. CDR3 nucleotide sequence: TGTGCCAGTCTGACTACTTCACCCGGGACTCCGTATTTT.

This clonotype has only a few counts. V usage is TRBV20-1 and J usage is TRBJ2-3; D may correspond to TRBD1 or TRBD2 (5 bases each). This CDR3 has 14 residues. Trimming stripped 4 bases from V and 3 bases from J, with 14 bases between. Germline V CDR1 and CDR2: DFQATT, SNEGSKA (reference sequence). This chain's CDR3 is CSAIDDRGTDTQYF. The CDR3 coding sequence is TGCAGTGCTATCGATGACAGAGGGACAGATACGCAGTATTTT.

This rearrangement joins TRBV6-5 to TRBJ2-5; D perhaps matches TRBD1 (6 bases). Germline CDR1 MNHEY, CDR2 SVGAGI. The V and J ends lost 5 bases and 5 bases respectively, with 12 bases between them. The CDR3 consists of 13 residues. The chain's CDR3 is CASSVLRGETQYF. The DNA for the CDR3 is TGTGCCAGCAGTGTACTCAGGGGTGAGACCCAGTACTTC.

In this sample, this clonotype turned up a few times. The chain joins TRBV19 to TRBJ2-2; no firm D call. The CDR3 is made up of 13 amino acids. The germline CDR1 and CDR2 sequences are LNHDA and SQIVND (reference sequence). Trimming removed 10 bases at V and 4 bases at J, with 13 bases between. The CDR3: CATRRGSTGELFF. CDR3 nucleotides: TGTGCCACCCGCCGTGGCAGCACCGGGGAGCTGTTTTTT. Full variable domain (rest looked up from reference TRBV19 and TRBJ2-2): DGGITQSPKYLFRKEGQNVTLSCEQNLNHDAMYWYRQDPGQGLRLIYYSQIVNDFQKGDIAEGYSVSREKKESFPLTVTSAQKNPTAFYLCATRRGSTGELFFGEGSRLTVL.

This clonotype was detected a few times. The CDR3 loop reads CSVEVPSEAFF. Written as DNA, the CDR3 is TGCAGCGTTGAAGTACCCTCCGAAGCTTTCTTT. The chain couples TRBV29-1 to TRBJ1-1; no clear D. The CDR3 runs 11 residues. Germline CDR1 and CDR2: SQVTM and ANQGSEA. V lost 1 base to trimming and J lost 8 bases, with 8 bases between them.

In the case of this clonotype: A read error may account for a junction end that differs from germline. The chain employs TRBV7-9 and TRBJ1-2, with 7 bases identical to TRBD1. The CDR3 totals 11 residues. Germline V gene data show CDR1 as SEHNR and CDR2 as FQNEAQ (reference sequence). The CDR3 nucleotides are TGTGCCAGCAGCTCGGGACAGTGGGCCCTATTT. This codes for CASSSGQWALF.

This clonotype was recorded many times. This CDR3 reads CASTLGGGETQYF. CDR3 sequence (DNA): TGTGCCAGCACCCTGGGAGGAGGGGAGACCCAGTACTTC. The chain uses TRBV12-3 or TRBV12-4 and TRBJ2-5; the D gene is possibly TRBD2 (6 bases). Trimming removed 7 bases at V and 5 bases at J, with 14 bases between. This CDR3 has 13 residues.

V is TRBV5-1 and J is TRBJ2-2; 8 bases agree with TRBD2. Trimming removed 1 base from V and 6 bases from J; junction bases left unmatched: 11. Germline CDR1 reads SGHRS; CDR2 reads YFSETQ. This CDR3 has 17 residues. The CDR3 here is CASSLTLGLAGAGELFF. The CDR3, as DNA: TGCGCCAGCAGCTTGACGCTCGGACTAGCCGGGGCCGGGGAGCTGTTTTTT.

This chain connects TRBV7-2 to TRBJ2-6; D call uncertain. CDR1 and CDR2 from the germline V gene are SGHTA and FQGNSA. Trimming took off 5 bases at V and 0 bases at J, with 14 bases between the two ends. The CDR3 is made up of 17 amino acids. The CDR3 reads CASSPRAFTSGANVLTF. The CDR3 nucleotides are TGTGCCAGCAGCCCCCGGGCTTTTACCTCTGGGGCCAACGTCCTGACTTTC.

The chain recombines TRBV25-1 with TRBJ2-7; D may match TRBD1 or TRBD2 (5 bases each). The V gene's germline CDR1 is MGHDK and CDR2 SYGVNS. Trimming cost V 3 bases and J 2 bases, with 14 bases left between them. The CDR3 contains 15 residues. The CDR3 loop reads CASSDPGSRAYEQYF. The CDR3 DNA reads TGTGCCAGCAGTGATCCGGGGAGCAGGGCCTACGAGCAGTACTTC.

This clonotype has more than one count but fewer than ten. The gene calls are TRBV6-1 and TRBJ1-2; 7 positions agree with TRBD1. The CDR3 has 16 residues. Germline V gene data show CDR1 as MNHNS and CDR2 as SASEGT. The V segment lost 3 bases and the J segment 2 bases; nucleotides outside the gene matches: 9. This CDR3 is CASSDPFRDRNYGYTF. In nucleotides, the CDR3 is TGTGCCAGCAGTGACCCTTTCCGGGACAGAAACTATGGCTACACCTTC.

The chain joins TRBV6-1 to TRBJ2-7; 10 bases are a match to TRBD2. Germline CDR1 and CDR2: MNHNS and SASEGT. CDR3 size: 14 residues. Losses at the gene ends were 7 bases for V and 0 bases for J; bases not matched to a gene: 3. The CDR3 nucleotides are TGTGCCAGCAAGCCTAGCGGGGGCTCCTACGAGCAGTACTTC. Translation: CASKPSGGSYEQYF.

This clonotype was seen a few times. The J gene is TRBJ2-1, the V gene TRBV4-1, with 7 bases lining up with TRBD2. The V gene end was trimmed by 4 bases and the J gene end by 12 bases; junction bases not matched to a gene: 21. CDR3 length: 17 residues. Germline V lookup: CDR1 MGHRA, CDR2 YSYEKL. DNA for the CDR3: TGCGCCAGCAGCCCGCACGCGGGGGTAGATAGCCTTCGTGGGCAGTTCTTC. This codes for CASSPHAGVDSLRGQFF.

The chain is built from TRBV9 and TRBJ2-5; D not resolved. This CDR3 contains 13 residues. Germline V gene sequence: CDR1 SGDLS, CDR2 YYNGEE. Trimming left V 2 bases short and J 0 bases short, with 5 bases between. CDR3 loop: CASSVGDQETQYF. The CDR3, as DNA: TGTGCCAGCAGCGTCGGCGACCAAGAGACCCAGTACTTC.

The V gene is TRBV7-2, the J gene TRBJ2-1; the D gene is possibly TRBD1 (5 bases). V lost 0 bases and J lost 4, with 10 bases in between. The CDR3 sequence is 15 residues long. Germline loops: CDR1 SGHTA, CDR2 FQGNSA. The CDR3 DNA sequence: TGTGCCAGCAGCTTAGCCAGGGATTTTTACAATGAGCAGTTCTTC. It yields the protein CASSLARDFYNEQFF.